This TCR beta chain was sequenced for a study of blood T cell repertoires in COVID-19. Overall study context: The study counted Cohort 3 donors as recovered given two negative PCRs, clearance, or symptom resolution. Donors in the United States, Italy and Spain gave samples during acute or convalescent COVID-19.

The CDR3 length is 16 residues. The trim removed 5 bases at V and 7 bases at J, leaving 13 bases unmatched. CDR1 and CDR2 (germline): LNHDA, SQIVND (reference sequence). Under the authors' procedure: Nucleated cell number was recorded as an estimate derived from reference gene primer amplification. TCRdb's copy holds only in-frame clones and misses some; the assay was immunoSEQ multiplex PCR. The DNA gave D and trimming, while V, J and clone size come from that table. This sample has 200,000 to 250,000 clones, with approximately 87% found just once. The genes are TRBV19 and TRBJ1-5; TRBD1 matches 8 bases. This TCR came from a woman aged 45-59 years in a cohort exposed to, infected with or recovered from COVID-19 (not recorded which). The sample was PBMCs or T cells enriched from blood (not recorded which). The CDR3 spells CASSSPGQGFWQPQHF. For the CDR3, the DNA is TGTGCCAGTAGTTCCCCCGGACAGGGATTTTGGCAGCCCCAGCATTTT.